The rows below give T cell receptor beta chains drawn from one sample of a study of beta chain features in type 1 diabetes. The data were produced by immunoSEQ multiplex PCR, yet TCRdb's version contains in-frame clones alone and is incomplete. In the table there are hundreds of thousands of clones, 13% of which are singletons. Sequencing was performed on naive CD4+ T cells from blood. The receptors derive from a young man with type 1 diabetes. CDR3s include the opening cysteine and the closing phenylalanine or tryptophan. A D gene is named only where the DNA matches it firmly. Rows may omit the clone size; those that give it use once, few, many or a size class.

CDR3 protein	CDR3 DNA	J gene	V gene	clone size	D gene
CASSPRSDPQFF	TGTGCCAGCAGTCCGAGGAGTGACCCTCAGTTCTTC	TRBJ2-1	TRBV6-5	few	.
CASHWDRGPYGYTF	TGTGCCAGCCACTGGGACAGGGGACCCTATGGCTACACCTTC	TRBJ1-2	TRBV28	.	TRBD1
CRGGVLYGYTF	TGCAGGGGCGGGGTTCTCTATGGCTACACCTTC	TRBJ1-2	TRBV20-1	.	.
CASSLSSGTDTQYF	TGTGCCAGCAGCTTGTCGTCGGGCACAGATACGCAGTATTTT	TRBJ2-3	TRBV11-2	few	.
CASSLGYEDEQFF	TGCGCCAGCAGCTTGGGATACGAAGATGAGCAGTTCTTC	TRBJ2-1	TRBV5-1	few	.
CASSVGLADDYEQYF	TGTGCCAGCAGCGTAGGACTAGCGGACGACTACGAGCAGTACTTC	TRBJ2-7	TRBV9	.	TRBD2
CASSLADRGEPFF	TGTGCCAGCAGCTTAGCGGACAGGGGAGAGCCTTTCTTT	TRBJ1-1	TRBV11-2	.	TRBD1
CAWRGGSYNEQFF	TGTGCCTGGCGGGGGGGCAGCTACAATGAGCAGTTCTTC	TRBJ2-1	TRBV30	.	TRBD2
CAWRETGRLYF	TGTGCCTGGAGGGAAACAGGGAGGTTGTACTTC	TRBJ2-7	TRBV30	.	.
CASSLGQLGYNEQFF	TGCGCCAGCAGCTTGGGACAGTTAGGCTACAATGAGCAGTTCTTC	TRBJ2-1	TRBV5-1	few	.
CASSAAQGYGYTF	TGTGCCAGCAGTGCGGCACAGGGATATGGCTACACCTTC	TRBJ1-2	TRBV25-1	.	.
CSVEREGNTGELFF	TGCAGCGTTGAAAGGGAAGGAAACACCGGGGAGCTGTTTTTT	TRBJ2-2	TRBV29-1	few	.
CAISEAGPIYEQYF	TGTGCCATCAGTGAGGCTGGACCCATCTACGAGCAGTACTTC	TRBJ2-7	TRBV10-3	.	.
CASSLSTAYNEQFF	TGTGCCAGCAGCTTGAGCACAGCCTACAATGAGCAGTTCTTC	TRBJ2-1	TRBV5-4	few	.
CALTGPTASSYNEQFF	TGTGCCTTGACAGGACCCACCGCTAGCTCCTACAATGAGCAGTTCTTC	TRBJ2-1	TRBV30	.	.
CASSPSGPRERNEQFF	TGTGCCAGCTCACCCTCCGGACCCAGGGAGAGGAATGAGCAGTTCTTC	TRBJ2-1	TRBV18	.	.
CASSFRGGTEAFF	TGTGCCAGCAGTTTCAGGGGAGGCACTGAAGCTTTCTTT	TRBJ1-1	TRBV27	few	.
CSVENHGANVLTF	TGCAGCGTGGAAAACCACGGGGCCAACGTCCTGACTTTC	TRBJ2-6	TRBV29-1	.	.
CAWSRPGGDQPQHF	TGTGCCTGGAGCAGGCCCGGCGGGGATCAGCCCCAGCATTTT	TRBJ1-5	TRBV30	few	.
CASSRTLGYGSDTQYF	TGTGCCAGCAGCCGCACCCTAGGGTATGGCTCAGATACGCAGTATTTT	TRBJ2-3	TRBV5-6	few	.
CASSYQGAGGETQYF	TGTGCCAGCAGCTACCAGGGGGCGGGAGGAGAGACCCAGTACTTC	TRBJ2-5	TRBV7-3	.	.
CASSLDWTSGVEQFF	TGTGCCAGCAGCTTAGATTGGACTAGCGGTGTTGAGCAGTTCTTC	TRBJ2-1	TRBV11-3	few	TRBD2
CASSLQYNNEQFF	TGTGCCAGCAGTTTACAGTACAACAATGAGCAGTTCTTC	TRBJ2-1	TRBV28	.	.
CASRTGGYEQYF	TGTGCCAGCAGGACAGGGGGGTACGAGCAGTACTTC	TRBJ2-7	TRBV27	few	TRBD1
CATRTDTGELFF	TGTGCCACCCGGACAGACACCGGGGAGCTGTTTTTT	TRBJ2-2	TRBV27	.	.
CAWTSLNTGELFF	TGTGCCTGGACTAGCCTAAACACCGGGGAGCTGTTTTTT	TRBJ2-2	TRBV30	few	.
CASSFRQVEDTQYF	TGTGCCAGCAGCTTCCGACAGGTTGAAGATACGCAGTATTTT	TRBJ2-3	TRBV7-8	.	.
CASSTTPLALIEQFF	TGTGCCAGCAGCACTACCCCACTAGCCTTGATTGAGCAGTTCTTC	TRBJ2-1	TRBV7-6	.	.
CASSPEVGKRSDTQYF	TGCGCCAGCAGCCCGGAAGTCGGGAAACGATCAGATACGCAGTATTTT	TRBJ2-3	TRBV5-1	.	.